This is a list of T cell receptor beta chains from one sample in a study of Ad26.COV2.S vaccination and SARS-CoV-2 variants. Profiled with immunoSEQ multiplex PCR; TCRdb holds only in-frame clones, not every one. Among around 300,000 clones, about nine tenths were seen once, and the ten largest hold 4.5% to 7%. The specimen was peripheral blood, collected in a trial of Ad26.COV2.S vaccine versus placebo. Receptor source: a person aged 18-65 years who received the Ad26.COV2.S COVID-19 vaccine or a placebo. CDR3s include the opening cysteine and the closing phenylalanine or tryptophan. The D gene is left open where the match is weak.

J gene: TRBJ1-3
D gene: -
V gene: TRBV6-1
CDR3 length: 15
CDR3 protein: CASSDLTYSGNTIYF

J gene: TRBJ2-3
D gene: TRBD2
V gene: TRBV3-1/TRBV3-2
CDR3 length: 12
CDR3 protein: CASGGGTDTQYF

J gene: TRBJ2-3
D gene: -
V gene: TRBV7-9
CDR3 length: 13
CDR3 protein: CASSFSMVGTQYF

J gene: TRBJ2-1
D gene: -
V gene: TRBV19
CDR3 length: 16
CDR3 protein: CASRLWDSSSYNEQFF

J gene: TRBJ1-5
D gene: -
V gene: TRBV7-2
CDR3 length: 14
CDR3 protein: CASSSSDSNQPQHF

J gene: TRBJ1-2
D gene: TRBD1
V gene: TRBV6-5
CDR3 length: 14
CDR3 protein: CASSYMTGNYGYTF

J gene: TRBJ1-4
D gene: -
V gene: TRBV20-1
CDR3 length: 15
CDR3 protein: CSASKAVGPAEKLFF

J gene: TRBJ2-1
D gene: -
V gene: TRBV19
CDR3 length: 13
CDR3 protein: CASAWQSYNEQFF

J gene: TRBJ1-6
D gene: -
V gene: TRBV19
CDR3 length: 16
CDR3 protein: CASSIDLRGSDSPLHF

J gene: TRBJ1-1
D gene: -
V gene: TRBV6-6
CDR3 length: 14
CDR3 protein: CASSYLWGNTEAFF

J gene: TRBJ1-1
D gene: TRBD1
V gene: TRBV28
CDR3 length: 16
CDR3 protein: CASSQGQGGMNTEAFF